This TCR beta chain was identified during a study of T cell changes during pregnancy in multiple sclerosis. Clones were sequenced by immunoSEQ multiplex PCR, and TCRdb holds only the in-frame ones, with some missing. The data show 40,000 to 45,000 clones, about 93% seen once. This CDR3 has 14 amino acids. CDR1 is GTSNPN, CDR2 SVGIG, per germline (reference sequence). The germline V and J ends were trimmed by 2 bases and 5 bases, with 15 bases remaining between them. Specimen: CD4+ T cells from peripheral blood mononuclear cells, collected before pregnancy. The gene calls are TRBV30 and TRBJ1-1; D remains ambiguous. This TCR was sampled from a female donor with multiple sclerosis, enrolled in a pregnancy study. Here the CDR3 reads CAWSRQGVGTEAFF. CDR3 bases: TGTGCCTGGAGTAGACAAGGTGTAGGAACTGAAGCTTTCTTT.